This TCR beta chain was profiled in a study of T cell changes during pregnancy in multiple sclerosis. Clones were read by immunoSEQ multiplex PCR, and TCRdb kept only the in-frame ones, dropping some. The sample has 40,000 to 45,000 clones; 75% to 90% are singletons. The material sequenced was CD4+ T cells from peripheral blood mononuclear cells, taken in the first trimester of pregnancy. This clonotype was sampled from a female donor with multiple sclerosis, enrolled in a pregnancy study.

In DNA, the CDR3 is TGTGCCAGCTCAAGCGGACAGTTAGAGGTCAATGAGCAGTTCTTC. It translates to CASSSGQLEVNEQFF. This chain connects TRBV18 to TRBJ2-1; tentatively, D is TRBD1 (6 bases). The CDR3 has 15 residues. The V end lost 5 bases, the J end lost 6 bases, and 17 bases lay between the germline ends. Germline values: CDR1 KGHSH, CDR2 LQKENI.